These 24 T cell receptor beta chains share one sample of origin, sequenced in a study of vaccination effects on CD4 cells after COVID-19. The antigens these receptors bind are not known. Before sequencing, viral peptide pools were used by the ViraFEST assay to expand antigen-specific CD4+ T cells. It was after around 10 days of culture that CD4+ T cells were isolated. A positive SARS-CoV-2 PCR test fell between March and December 2020. Generated by immunoSEQ multiplex PCR, the TCRdb table keeps only in-frame clones and is missing some. This sample has around 46,000 clones; 65% to 70% occur once, and the top ten carry about 30%. The sample was CD4+ T cells from PBMCs cultured with a peptide pool, taken before COVID-19 vaccination. These receptors all come from a human donor who had a prior SARS-CoV-2 infection.

CDR3 DNA sequence: TGTGCCAGCAGCTTGGCCTTTGGCAGGGTAGCCGGGGAGCTGTTTTTT. It specifies CASSLAFGRVAGELFF. This chain connects TRBV5-6 to TRBJ2-2, with TRBD1 as a possible D gene (5 bases). V gave up 0 bases and J gave up 6 bases, with 15 bases separating them. The length of the CDR3 is 16 residues. Germline V gene sequence: CDR1 SGHDT, CDR2 YYEEEE. The complete variable domain, with remaining parts taken from reference TRBV5-6 and TRBJ2-2, reads DAGVTQSPTHLIKTRGQQVTLRCSPKSGHDTVSWYQQALGQGPQFIFQYYEEEERQRGNFPDRFSGHQFPNYSSELNVNALLLGDSALYLCASSLAFGRVAGELFFGEGSRLTVL.

This chain connects TRBV7-8 to TRBJ2-7; TRBD2 agrees at 12 bases. The CDR3 has 17 amino acids. Germline V gives CDR1 SGHVS, CDR2 FQNEAQ. V trimming: 5 bases; J trimming: 2 bases; junction bases outside the gene matches: 10. CDR3: CASSPTSGGTLAYEQYF. The CDR3 DNA is TGTGCCAGCAGCCCGACTAGCGGGGGCACCCTTGCCTACGAGCAGTACTTC.

The V gene is TRBV4-2, the J gene TRBJ1-4; TRBD1 agrees at 10 bases. The length of the CDR3 is 15 residues. CDR1 LGHNA and CDR2 YNFKEQ come from the germline V gene. After removal of 3 bases from V and 7 bases from J, the junction contained 5 bases not matched to a gene. This chain's CDR3 is CASSQTGGRGEKLFF. CDR3 nucleotides: TGTGCCAGCAGCCAGACAGGGGGCAGGGGTGAAAAACTGTTTTTT.

The J gene is TRBJ1-1, the V gene TRBV6-5; the D is unclear. The V end was cut by 2 bases, the J end by 10 bases, with 20 bases between. Germline V gene data show CDR1 as MNHEY and CDR2 as SVGAGI. The CDR3 extends over 15 amino acids. The CDR3 sequence: CASSYNRAEESIAFF. The CDR3 coding sequence is TGTGCCAGCAGTTACAATAGGGCAGAAGAATCGATAGCTTTCTTT.

The chain is built from TRBV4-3 and TRBJ2-7, with no clear D. The ends were cut back, 1 base at V and 6 bases at J, with 10 bases in the middle. The CDR3 has 13 residues. Germline CDR1 reads LGHNA; CDR2 reads YSLEER. The CDR3 sequence is CASSQAGGFEQYF. In DNA form, the CDR3 reads TGCGCCAGCAGCCAAGCGGGCGGATTCGAGCAGTACTTC.

This clone was recorded only once. The chain uses TRBV6-5 and TRBJ2-5, with D perhaps TRBD1 (5 bases). The CDR3 is 14 residues long. Trimming left V 0 bases short and J 5 bases short, with 10 bases between. Germline CDR1 is MNHEY and CDR2 is SVGAGI. Here the CDR3 DNA reads TGTGCCAGCAGTTACTCCCAGTGGGGCGAGACCCAGTACTTC. Protein sequence: CASSYSQWGETQYF.

This clone has only a few counts. The CDR3 loop is CASRTQGAGTPLHF. The CDR3 DNA reads as TGTGCCAGCAGGACACAGGGGGCAGGGACACCCCTCCACTTT. This chain joins TRBV6-6 and TRBJ1-6; TRBD1 aligns across 9 bases. This CDR3 contains 14 residues. The V and J ends lost 6 bases and 11 bases, in that order; junction bases with no gene match: 8. In germline, CDR1 is MNHNY, CDR2 SVGAGI (reference sequence).

This clone turned up a few times. CDR3 sequence reads: CASNIHGYGYTF. The CDR3 nucleotides read TGTGCCAGCAACATTCACGGCTATGGCTACACCTTC. This rearrangement joins TRBV12-3 or TRBV12-4 to TRBJ1-2; D gene unclear. The ends were cut back, 7 bases at V and 4 bases at J, with 10 bases in the middle. The CDR3 sequence is 12 residues long.

The V gene is TRBV18, the J gene TRBJ1-1, with D possibly matching TRBD1 (6 bases). The CDR3 totals 13 residues. Germline-derived CDR1 and CDR2 are KGHSH and LQKENI. The germline V and J ends were trimmed by 6 bases and 7 bases, with 15 bases remaining between them. This CDR3 is CASSPGQRLEAFF. The CDR3 DNA follows: TGTGCCAGCTCGCCAGGACAGAGACTTGAAGCTTTCTTT.

The rearrangement uses TRBV5-1 and TRBJ2-1, with a possible D match to TRBD2 (6 bases). V lost 3 bases to trimming and J lost 8 bases, with 15 bases between them. The CDR3 covers 14 residues. CDR1 SGHRS and CDR2 YFSETQ come from the germline V gene. CDR3 residues: CASSSTRALDEQFF. The DNA for the CDR3 is TGCGCCAGCAGCTCGACTAGGGCCCTCGATGAGCAGTTCTTC.

The rearrangement uses TRBV18 and TRBJ2-7, with 11 bases lining up with TRBD1. Germline lookup yields CDR1 KGHSH and CDR2 LQKENI. The CDR3 totals 14 residues. V was pared by 3 bases and J by 4 bases, with 2 bases of the junction left unmatched. CDR3 sequence: CASSPGQGVYEQYF. The CDR3 DNA sequence: TGTGCCAGCTCACCGGGACAGGGGGTTTACGAGCAGTACTTC.

The gene calls are TRBV10-3 and TRBJ1-2; D not certain. CDR1 is ENHRY and CDR2 is SYGVKD in the germline V gene. V was trimmed by 4 bases and J by 2 bases, leaving 8 bases between them. The CDR3 is 13 residues long. In nucleotides, the CDR3 is TGTGCCATCAGTGGGCAGGTCAACTATGGCTACACCTTC. Translated: CAISGQVNYGYTF.

V usage is TRBV7-2 and J usage is TRBJ2-5; 8 bases match TRBD2. Trimming cost V 0 bases and J 5 bases; bases outside gene matches: 11. The germline gives CDR1 SGHTA, CDR2 FQGNSA. The CDR3 is made up of 17 amino acids. The CDR3 bases are TGTGCCAGCAGCTTAGCGATCGGGAGGGCCGTGAAGGAGACCCAGTACTTC. It translates to CASSLAIGRAVKETQYF.

This chain joins TRBV9 and TRBJ2-5, with D perhaps matching TRBD2 (6 bases). Germline V gene sequence: CDR1 SGDLS, CDR2 YYNGEE. This CDR3 contains 14 residues. Between the trimmed V and J ends, which lost 4 bases and 4 bases, there was a span of 14 bases. For the CDR3, the DNA is TGTGCCAGCAGCCCCCTGATGGGAGGAGAGACCCAGTACTTC. Amino acids: CASSPLMGGETQYF. Combining the CDR3 with reference TRBV9 and TRBJ2-5 gives the whole variable domain DSGVTQTPKHLITATGQRVTLRCSPRSGDLSVYWYQQSLDQGLQFLIQYYNGEERAKGNILERFSAQQFPDLHSELNLSSLELGDSALYFCASSPLMGGETQYFGPGTRLLVL.

CDR3 bases: TGTGCCAGCAGTTTCGGGGTACACTACGAGCAGTACTTC. It yields the protein CASSFGVHYEQYF. The genes are TRBV6-6 and TRBJ2-7, with D tentatively TRBD2 (5 bases). Per germline, CDR1 MNHNY and CDR2 SVGAGI (reference sequence). Trimming left V 4 bases short and J 3 bases short, with 10 bases between. CDR3 length: 13 amino acids.

The rearrangement joins TRBV2 to TRBJ1-5; D is ambiguous. Trimming took 3 bases from V and 4 from J, leaving 4 bases between them. The CDR3 spans 12 residues. CDR1 and CDR2 from the germline V gene are SNHLY and FYNNEI. The CDR3 bases are TGTGCCAGCAGTGAGGGAAATCAGCCCCAGCATTTT. Protein sequence: CASSEGNQPQHF. The full variable domain, with the rest looked up from reference TRBV2 and TRBJ1-5, is EPEVTQTPSHQVTQMGQEVILRCVPISNHLYFYWYRQILGQKVEFLVSFYNNEISEKSEIFDDQFSVERPDGSNFTLKIRSTKLEDSAMYFCASSEGNQPQHFGDGTRLSIL.

The chain employs TRBV2 and TRBJ2-1, with TRBD2 matching over 16 bases. J lost 1 base, V lost 6 bases, and 0 bases had no gene match. Germline V gene data show CDR1 as SNHLY and CDR2 as FYNNEI. This CDR3 is built from 16 residues. CDR3 sequence reads: CASRGLAGGSYNEQFF. In nucleotides, the CDR3 is TGTGCCAGCAGGGGACTAGCGGGGGGGTCCTACAATGAGCAGTTCTTC.

The V gene is TRBV24-1, the J gene TRBJ2-7; TRBD1 matches at 9 bases. Trimming cost V 4 bases and J 4 bases; bases outside gene matches: 4. CDR1 KGHDR and CDR2 SFDVKD come from the germline V gene. The CDR3 consists of 14 residues. CDR3 sequence (DNA): TGTGCCACCAGTGAAAGGGACAGGGCTTACGAGCAGTACTTC. Translation: CATSERDRAYEQYF.

This clone was seen once. The chain employs TRBV11-3 and TRBJ2-3; D unclear. Between the trimmed V and J ends, which lost 5 bases and 4 bases, there was a span of 10 bases. CDR1 is SGHNT and CDR2 is YENEEA in the germline V gene. This CDR3 is built from 13 residues. The DNA for the CDR3 is TGTGCCAGCAGCCTAATGTATTCAGATACGCAGTATTTT. Its translation: CASSLMYSDTQYF.

V and J are TRBV6-2 or TRBV6-3 and TRBJ2-3; D is possibly TRBD2 (6 bases). V lost 5 bases to trimming and J lost 2 bases, with 26 bases between them. Germline CDR1 reads MNHEY; CDR2 reads SVGEGT. The CDR3 contains 19 residues. This CDR3 is CASSPPPWWGDLLTDTQYF. CDR3 bases: TGTGCCAGCAGTCCACCCCCGTGGTGGGGGGATCTCCTCACAGATACGCAGTATTTT.

J is TRBJ2-2 and V is TRBV27, with TRBD2 matching over 12 bases. After removal of 6 bases from V and 6 bases from J, the junction contained 8 bases not matched to a gene. CDR1 is MNHEY, CDR2 SMNVEV, per germline (reference sequence). CDR3 size: 16 residues. CDR3 residues: CASRASGRASAGELFF. The CDR3 coding sequence is TGTGCCAGCAGGGCTAGCGGGAGGGCCTCCGCCGGGGAGCTGTTTTTT.

The chain has TRBV5-1 and TRBJ2-1; TRBD2 aligns across 11 bases. V lost 0 bases and J lost 3; bases outside the gene matches: 8. CDR3 size: 18 residues. CDR1 is SGHRS, CDR2 YFSETQ, per germline. This CDR3 is CASSLGLAGGLFYNEQFF. The CDR3 DNA reads TGCGCCAGCAGCTTGGGATTAGCGGGGGGGCTATTCTACAATGAGCAGTTCTTC.

This chain links TRBV5-1 with TRBJ2-7, with D hard to call. Germline V gives CDR1 SGHRS, CDR2 YFSETQ. V shed 1 base and J shed 2 bases, with 10 bases lying between them. The CDR3 runs to 14 residues. DNA of the CDR3: TGCGCCAGCAGCTTGTCCGGCAGAACCTACGAGCAGTACTTC. Its protein product is CASSLSGRTYEQYF.

V and J are TRBV2 and TRBJ2-3; no definite D call. The CDR3 covers 13 residues. Germline V CDR1 and CDR2: SNHLY, FYNNEI. Trimming stripped 7 bases from V and 1 base from J, with 9 bases between. The CDR3 protein is CASMGAGTDTQYF. CDR3 sequence (DNA): TGTGCCAGCATGGGTGCCGGCACAGATACGCAGTATTTT.